This TCR beta chain was profiled in a study of T-cell reconstitution after alpha-beta-depleted transplantation in children. Germline CDR1 reads SGHVS; CDR2 reads FQNEAQ. Between the trimmed V and J ends, which lost 1 base and 0 bases, there was a span of 11 bases. This CDR3 spans 16 amino acids. Using unique molecular identifiers, the investigators prepared the TCRbeta library. TCRdb used MiXCR to reprocess the PCR reads, holding one entry per CDR3 protein. The sample contains 190,000 or so distinct CDR3 sequences, approximately 7% of which appear only once. Sequences were derived from PBMCs from the stem cell graft donor, sampled from the stem cell graft. This TCR was sampled from a human donor who donated a stem cell graft to a child with Wiskott-Aldrich syndrome. The chain combines TRBV7-8 with TRBJ2-3; perhaps TRBD2 as D (5 bases). CDR3 sequence reads: CASSLVLALSTDTQYF. CDR3 coding DNA: TGTGCCAGCAGCTTAGTATTAGCGCTAAGCACAGATACGCAGTATTTT. The full variable domain, its missing parts supplied by reference TRBV7-8 and TRBJ2-3, is GAGVSQSPRYKVAKRGQDVALRCDPISGHVSLFWYQQALGQGPEFLTYFQNEAQLDKSGLPSDRFFAERPEGSVSTLKIQRTQQEDSAVYLCASSLVLALSTDTQYFGPGTRLTVL.